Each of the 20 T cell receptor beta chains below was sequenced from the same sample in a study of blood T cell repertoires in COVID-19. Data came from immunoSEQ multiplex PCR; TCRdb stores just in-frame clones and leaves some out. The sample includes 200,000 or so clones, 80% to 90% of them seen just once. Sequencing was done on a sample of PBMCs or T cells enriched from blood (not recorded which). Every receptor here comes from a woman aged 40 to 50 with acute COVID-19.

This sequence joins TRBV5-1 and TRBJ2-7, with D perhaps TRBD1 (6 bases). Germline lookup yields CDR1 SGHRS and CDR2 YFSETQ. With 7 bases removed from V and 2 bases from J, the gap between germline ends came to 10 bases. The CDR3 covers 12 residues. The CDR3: CASHGQTYEQYF. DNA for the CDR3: TGCGCCAGCCACGGACAGACCTACGAGCAGTACTTC.

CDR3: CASGSGRAGETQYF. CDR3 sequence (DNA): TGTGCCAGCGGGAGCGGGAGGGCCGGGGAGACCCAGTACTTC. This chain links TRBV6-6 with TRBJ2-5, with 10 bases identical to TRBD2. The CDR3 length is 14 residues. The ends lost 8 bases at V and 5 bases at J; junction bases unmatched: 8. Per the germline V gene, CDR1 is MNHNY and CDR2 is SVGAGI (reference sequence).

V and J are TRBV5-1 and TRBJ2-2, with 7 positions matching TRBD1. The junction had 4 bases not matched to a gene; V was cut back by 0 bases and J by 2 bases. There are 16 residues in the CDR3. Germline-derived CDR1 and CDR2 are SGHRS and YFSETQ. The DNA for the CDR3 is TGCGCCAGCAGCTTGGGGGACAGACGAAACACCGGGGAGCTGTTTTTT. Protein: CASSLGDRRNTGELFF.

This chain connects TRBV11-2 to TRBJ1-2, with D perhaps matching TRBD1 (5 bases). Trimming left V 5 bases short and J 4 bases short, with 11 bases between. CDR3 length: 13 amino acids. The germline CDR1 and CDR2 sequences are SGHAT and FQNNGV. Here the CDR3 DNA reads TGTGCCAGCAGCGAAGAAAGGGGCTATGGCTACACCTTC. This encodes CASSEERGYGYTF.

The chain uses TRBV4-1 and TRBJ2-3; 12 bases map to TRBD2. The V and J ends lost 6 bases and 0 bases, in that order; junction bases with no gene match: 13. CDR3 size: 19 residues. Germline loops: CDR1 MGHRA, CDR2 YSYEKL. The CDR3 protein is CASRGPSGRAQLSTDTQYF. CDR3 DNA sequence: TGCGCCAGCAGGGGCCCTAGCGGGAGGGCCCAATTAAGCACAGATACGCAGTATTTT.

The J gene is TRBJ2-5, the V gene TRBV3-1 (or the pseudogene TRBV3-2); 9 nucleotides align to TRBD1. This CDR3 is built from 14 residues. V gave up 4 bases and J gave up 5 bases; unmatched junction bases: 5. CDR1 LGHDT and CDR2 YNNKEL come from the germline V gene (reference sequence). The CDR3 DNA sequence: TGTGCCAGCAGCCTACAGGGGGCACGGGAGACCCAGTACTTC. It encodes CASSLQGARETQYF.

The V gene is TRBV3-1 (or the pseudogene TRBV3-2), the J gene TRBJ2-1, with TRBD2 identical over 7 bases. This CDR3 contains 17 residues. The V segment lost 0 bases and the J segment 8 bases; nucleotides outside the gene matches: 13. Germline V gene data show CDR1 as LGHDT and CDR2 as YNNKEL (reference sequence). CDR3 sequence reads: CASSQDRPAGMIDEQFF. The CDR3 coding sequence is TGTGCCAGCAGCCAAGATCGGCCAGCGGGGATGATTGATGAGCAGTTCTTC.

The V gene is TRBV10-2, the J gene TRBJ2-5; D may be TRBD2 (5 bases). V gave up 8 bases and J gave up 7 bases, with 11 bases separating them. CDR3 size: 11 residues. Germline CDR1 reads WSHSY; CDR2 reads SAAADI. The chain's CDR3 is CASRDPGTQYF. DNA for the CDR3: TGCGCCAGCCGGGATCCCGGGACCCAGTACTTC.

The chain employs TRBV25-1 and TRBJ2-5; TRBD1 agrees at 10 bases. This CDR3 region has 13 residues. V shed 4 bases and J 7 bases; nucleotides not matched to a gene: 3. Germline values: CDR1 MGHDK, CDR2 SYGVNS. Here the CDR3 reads CASSGQGAWTQYF. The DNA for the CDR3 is TGTGCCAGCAGTGGACAGGGGGCGTGGACCCAGTACTTC.

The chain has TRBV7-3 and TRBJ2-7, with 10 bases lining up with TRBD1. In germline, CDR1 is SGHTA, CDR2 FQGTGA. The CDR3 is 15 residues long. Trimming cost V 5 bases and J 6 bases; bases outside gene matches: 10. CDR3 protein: CASSLTGGKAAEQYF. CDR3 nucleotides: TGTGCCAGCAGCCTGACAGGGGGCAAGGCCGCCGAGCAGTACTTC.

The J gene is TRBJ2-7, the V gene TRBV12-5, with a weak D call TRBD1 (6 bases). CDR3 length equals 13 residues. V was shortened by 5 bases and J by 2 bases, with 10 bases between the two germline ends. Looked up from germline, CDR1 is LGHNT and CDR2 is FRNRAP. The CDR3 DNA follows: TGTGCTAGTGGTATAGGACAGCCCTACGAGCAGTACTTC. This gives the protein CASGIGQPYEQYF.

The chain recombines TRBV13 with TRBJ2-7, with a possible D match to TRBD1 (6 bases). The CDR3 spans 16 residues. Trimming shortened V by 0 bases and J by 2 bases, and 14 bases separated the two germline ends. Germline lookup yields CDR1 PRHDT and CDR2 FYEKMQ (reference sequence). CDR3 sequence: CASSLGSQGGPYEQYF. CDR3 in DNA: TGTGCCAGCAGCTTAGGTTCACAGGGCGGACCCTACGAGCAGTACTTC.

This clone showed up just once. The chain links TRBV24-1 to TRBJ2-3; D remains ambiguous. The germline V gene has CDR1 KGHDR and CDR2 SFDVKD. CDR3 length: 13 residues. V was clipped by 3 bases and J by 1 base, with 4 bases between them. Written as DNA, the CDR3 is TGTGCCACCAGTGATAGCCGCACAGATACGCAGTATTTT. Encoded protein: CATSDSRTDTQYF.

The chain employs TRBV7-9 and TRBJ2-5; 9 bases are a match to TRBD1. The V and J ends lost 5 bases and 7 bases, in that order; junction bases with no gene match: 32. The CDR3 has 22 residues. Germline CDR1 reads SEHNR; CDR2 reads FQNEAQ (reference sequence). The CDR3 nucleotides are TGTGCCAGCAGCAACTCCCCTAAGGGGTTAGTAAGGACAGGGGTGGTGGAAGGGACCCAGTACTTC. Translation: CASSNSPKGLVRTGVVEGTQYF.

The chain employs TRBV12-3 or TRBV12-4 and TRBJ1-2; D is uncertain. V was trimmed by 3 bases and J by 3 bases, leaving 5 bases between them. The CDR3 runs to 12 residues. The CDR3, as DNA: TGTGCCAGCAGTTTGCGGGACTATGGCTACACCTTC. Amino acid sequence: CASSLRDYGYTF.

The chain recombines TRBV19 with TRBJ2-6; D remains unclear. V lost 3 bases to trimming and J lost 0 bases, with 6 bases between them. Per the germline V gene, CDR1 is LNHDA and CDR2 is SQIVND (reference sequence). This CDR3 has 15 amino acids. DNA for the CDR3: TGTGCCAGTAGTATGGCCTTCTCTGGGGCCAACGTCCTGACTTTC. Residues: CASSMAFSGANVLTF.

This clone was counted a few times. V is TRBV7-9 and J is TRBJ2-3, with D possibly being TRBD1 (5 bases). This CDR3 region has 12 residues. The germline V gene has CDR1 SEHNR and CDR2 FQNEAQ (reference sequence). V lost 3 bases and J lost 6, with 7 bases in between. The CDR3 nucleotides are TGTGCCAGCAGCTTTGCAGGGGATACGCAGTATTTT. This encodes CASSFAGDTQYF.

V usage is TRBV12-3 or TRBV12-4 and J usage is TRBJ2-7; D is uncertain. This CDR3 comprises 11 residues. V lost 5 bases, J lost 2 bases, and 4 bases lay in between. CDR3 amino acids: CASSRAYEQYF. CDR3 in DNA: TGTGCCAGCAGTCGGGCCTACGAGCAGTACTTC.

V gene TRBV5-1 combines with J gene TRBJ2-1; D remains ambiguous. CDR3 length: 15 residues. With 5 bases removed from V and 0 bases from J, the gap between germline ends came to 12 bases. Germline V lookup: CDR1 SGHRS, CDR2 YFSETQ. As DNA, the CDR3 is TGCGCCAGCAGTGCTATCTCAACCTCCTACAATGAGCAGTTCTTC. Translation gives CASSAISTSYNEQFF.

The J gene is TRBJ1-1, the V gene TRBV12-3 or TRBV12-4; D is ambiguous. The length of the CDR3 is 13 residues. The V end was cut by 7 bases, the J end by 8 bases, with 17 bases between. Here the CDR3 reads CASTLFMGSEAFF. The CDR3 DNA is TGTGCCAGCACCCTTTTCATGGGCAGCGAAGCTTTCTTT.